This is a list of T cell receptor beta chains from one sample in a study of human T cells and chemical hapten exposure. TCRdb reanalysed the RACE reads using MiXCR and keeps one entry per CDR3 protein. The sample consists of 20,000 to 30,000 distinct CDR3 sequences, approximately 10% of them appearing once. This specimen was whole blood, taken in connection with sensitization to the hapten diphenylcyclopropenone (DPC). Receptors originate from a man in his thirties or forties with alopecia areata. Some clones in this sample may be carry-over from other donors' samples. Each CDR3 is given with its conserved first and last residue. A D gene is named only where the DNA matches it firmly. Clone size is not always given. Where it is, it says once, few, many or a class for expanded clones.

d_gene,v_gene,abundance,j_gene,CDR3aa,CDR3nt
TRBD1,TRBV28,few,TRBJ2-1,CASSLLGTGTVFYNEQFF,TGTGCCAGCAGTCTCTTGGGGACCGGGACAGTATTCTACAATGAGCAGTTCTTC
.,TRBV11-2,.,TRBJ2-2,CASSYNTGELFF,TGTGCCAGCAGCTACAACACCGGGGAGCTGTTTTTT
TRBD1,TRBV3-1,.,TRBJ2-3,CVSSPRPTGGLHTQYF,TGTGTCAGCAGCCCGAGACCGACAGGGGGGTTACATACGCAGTATTTT
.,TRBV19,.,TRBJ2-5,CASSNLGQLQETQYF,TGTGCCAGTAGTAACCTTGGACAGCTCCAAGAGACCCAGTACTTC
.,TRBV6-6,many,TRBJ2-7,CASSFEGSPGEQYF,TGTGCCAGCAGTTTCGAGGGGTCCCCCGGGGAGCAGTACTTC
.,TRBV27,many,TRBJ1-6,CASSRTGINSPLHF,TGTGCCAGCAGCCGAACAGGGATTAATTCACCCCTCCACTTT
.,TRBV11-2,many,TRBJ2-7,CASSPRDQPGDEQYF,TGTGCCAGCAGCCCTAGGGACCAACCCGGCGACGAGCAGTACTTC
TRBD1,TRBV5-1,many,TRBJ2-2,CASSMGQGDTGELFF,TGCGCCAGCAGCATGGGACAGGGAGACACCGGGGAGCTGTTTTTT
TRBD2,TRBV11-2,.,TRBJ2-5,CASSPLLAGGQGTQYF,TGTGCCAGCAGCCCACTACTAGCGGGAGGGCAGGGGACCCAGTACTTC
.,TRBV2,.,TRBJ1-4,CASSEGPDLNEKLFF,TGTGCCAGCAGTGAAGGGCCGGACCTTAATGAAAAACTGTTTTTT
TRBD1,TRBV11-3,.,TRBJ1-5,CASSFQGQGGNQPQHF,TGTGCCAGCAGCTTTCAGGGACAGGGGGGCAATCAGCCCCAGCATTTT
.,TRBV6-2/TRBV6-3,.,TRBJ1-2,CASSYSAGTSYGYTF,TGTGCCAGCAGTTATTCAGCCGGGACCAGCTATGGCTACACCTTC
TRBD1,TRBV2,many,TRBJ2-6,CASRLRDSISGANVLTF,TGTGCCAGCAGACTACGGGACAGTATCTCTGGGGCCAACGTCCTGACTTTC
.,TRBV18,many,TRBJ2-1,CASSPKFRDEQFF,TGTGCCAGCTCACCAAAGTTTCGGGATGAGCAGTTCTTC
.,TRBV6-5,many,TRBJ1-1,CASTTKGQAVRRTEAFF,TGTGCCAGTACCACCAAGGGGCAGGCCGTTCGGCGTACTGAAGCTTTCTTT
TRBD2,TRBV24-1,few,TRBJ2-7,CATSGSTSGVYEQYF,TGTGCCACCAGCGGATCGACTAGCGGGGTCTACGAGCAGTACTTC
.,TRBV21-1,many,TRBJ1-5,CASSARRQQPQHF,TGTGCCAGCAGCGCTCGACGCCAGCAGCCCCAGCATTTT
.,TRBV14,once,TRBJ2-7,CASSQGRIFYEQYF,TGTGCCAGCAGCCAGGGTAGGATCTTCTACGAGCAGTACTTC
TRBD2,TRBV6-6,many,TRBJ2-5,CASLWGGQETQYF,TGTGCCAGCCTGTGGGGGGGCCAAGAGACCCAGTACTTC
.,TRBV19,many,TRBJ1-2,CASSFNGINYGYTF,TGTGCCAGTAGTTTCAATGGGATTAACTATGGCTACACCTTC
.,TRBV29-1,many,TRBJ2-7,CSVEGQAYEQYF,TGCAGCGTTGAAGGCCAGGCCTACGAGCAGTACTTC
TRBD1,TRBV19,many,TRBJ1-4,CASSTWTGAQEKLFF,TGTGCCAGTAGTACCTGGACAGGGGCCCAGGAAAAACTGTTTTTT
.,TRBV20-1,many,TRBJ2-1,CSAPRGPWASGSYNEQFF,TGCAGTGCTCCCAGGGGTCCCTGGGCTAGCGGCTCCTACAATGAGCAGTTCTTC
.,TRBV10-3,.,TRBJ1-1,CAISSPGSPEAFF,TGTGCCATCAGTTCCCCGGGGAGTCCTGAAGCTTTCTTT
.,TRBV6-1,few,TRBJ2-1,CASSPGTYNEQFF,TGTGCCAGCAGTCCCGGCACCTACAATGAGCAGTTCTTC
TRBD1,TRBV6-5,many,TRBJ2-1,CASRIGQGNEQFF,TGTGCCAGCAGGATTGGACAGGGCAATGAGCAGTTCTTC
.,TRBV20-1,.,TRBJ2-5,CSARDLTDYREETQYF,TGCAGTGCTAGAGATCTCACCGACTACCGCGAAGAGACCCAGTACTTC
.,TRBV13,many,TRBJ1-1,CASSLAGDGSNTEAFF,TGTGCCAGCAGCTTAGCGGGGGACGGTTCAAACACTGAAGCTTTCTTT
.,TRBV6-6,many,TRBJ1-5,CASRHPGPRCNQPQHF,TGTGCCAGCAGGCACCCGGGACCCCGTTGCAATCAGCCCCAGCATTTT
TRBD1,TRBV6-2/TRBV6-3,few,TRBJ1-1,CASSRDRILMNTEAFF,TGTGCCAGCAGCCGGGACAGGATCCTTATGAACACTGAAGCTTTCTTT
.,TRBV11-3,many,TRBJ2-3,CASSLKDTQYF,TGTGCCAGCAGCTTAAAAGATACGCAGTATTTT
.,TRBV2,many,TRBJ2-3,CASSPGPWSTDTQYF,TGTGCCAGCAGTCCCGGACCGTGGAGCACAGATACGCAGTATTTT
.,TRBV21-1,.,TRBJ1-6,CASRTGVSYNSPLHF,TGTGCCAGCAGGACAGGGGTATCCTATAATTCACCCCTCCACTTT
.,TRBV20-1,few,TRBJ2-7,CSARWTAAPYEQYF,TGCAGTGCTAGATGGACCGCTGCTCCCTACGAGCAGTACTTC
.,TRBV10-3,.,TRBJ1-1,CAISGRDEAFF,TGTGCCATCAGTGGACGGGATGAAGCTTTCTTT
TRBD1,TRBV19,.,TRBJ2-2,CASSKGQGANTGELFF,TGTGCCAGTAGCAAGGGACAGGGGGCGAACACCGGGGAGCTGTTTTTT
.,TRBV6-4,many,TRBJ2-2,CASSERDTGELFF,TGTGCCAGCAGTGAGCGCGATACCGGGGAGCTGTTTTTT
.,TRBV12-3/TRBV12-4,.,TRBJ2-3,CASRGSPDTQYF,TGTGCCAGTCGGGGGTCCCCAGATACGCAGTATTTT
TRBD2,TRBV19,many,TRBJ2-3,CASSNRLAGYTDTQYF,TGTGCCAGTAGTAACCGACTAGCGGGGTACACAGATACGCAGTATTTT
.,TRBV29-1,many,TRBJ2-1,CSVELQGSLKGDEQFF,TGCAGCGTTGAACTACAAGGTTCTTTAAAGGGCGATGAGCAGTTCTTC
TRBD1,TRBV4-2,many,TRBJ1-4,CASSLGQDNEKLFF,TGTGCCAGCAGCTTGGGACAGGATAATGAAAAACTGTTTTTT
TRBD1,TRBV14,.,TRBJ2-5,CASSPLPGQGEETQYF,TGTGCCAGCAGCCCCCTCCCGGGACAGGGGGAAGAGACCCAGTACTTC
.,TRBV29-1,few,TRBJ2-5,CSVSGTLAQYF,TGCAGCGTTTCTGGGACCCTGGCCCAGTACTTC
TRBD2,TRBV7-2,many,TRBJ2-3,CASSFSGTSGRTDTQYF,TGTGCCAGCAGCTTCAGCGGGACTAGCGGGAGAACAGATACGCAGTATTTT
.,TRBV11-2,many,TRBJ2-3,CASSLGVSTDTQYF,TGTGCCAGCAGCCTCGGAGTAAGCACAGATACGCAGTATTTT
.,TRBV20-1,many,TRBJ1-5,CSAREDGNQPQHF,TGCAGTGCTAGAGAGGACGGCAATCAGCCCCAGCATTTT
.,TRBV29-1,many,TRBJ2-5,CSVVETQETQYF,TGCAGCGTTGTGGAGACGCAAGAGACCCAGTACTTC
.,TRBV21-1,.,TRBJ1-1,CASSKNGNINTEAFF,TGTGCCAGCAGCAAGAACGGGAATATCAACACTGAAGCTTTCTTT
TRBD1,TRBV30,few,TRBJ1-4,CAWRAGTGDEKLFF,TGTGCCTGGCGAGCCGGGACAGGGGACGAAAAACTGTTTTTT
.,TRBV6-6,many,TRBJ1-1,CASGPGGDTEAFF,TGTGCCAGCGGACCTGGGGGGGACACTGAAGCTTTCTTT
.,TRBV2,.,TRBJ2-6,CASCQSGANVLTF,TGTGCCAGCTGCCAGTCTGGGGCCAACGTCCTGACTTTC
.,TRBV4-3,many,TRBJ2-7,CASSQGGDPSYEQYF,TGCGCCAGCAGCCAAGGGGGGGACCCCTCCTACGAGCAGTACTTC
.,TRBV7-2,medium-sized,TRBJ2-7,CASSPGKHEQYF,TGTGCCAGCAGCCCCGGTAAACACGAGCAGTACTTC
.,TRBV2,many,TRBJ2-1,CASTAPETRHEQFF,TGTGCCAGCACAGCCCCCGAGACGCGGCATGAGCAGTTCTTC